The subject of this entry is one T cell receptor (beta chain). The record originates from a study of radiotherapy plus CTLA-4 blockade in lung cancer. Here immunoSEQ multiplex PCR was the method, and the copy in TCRdb shows in-frame clones only, minus some. The sample yields some 30,000 clones, 70% to 80% seen once. Germline V gene lookup returns CDR1 MNHNS and CDR2 SASEGT. This CDR3 is built from 15 residues. V dropped 6 bases and J dropped 2 bases, with 15 bases sitting between them. This clonotype was obtained from a human donor with non-small cell lung cancer that progressed on radiotherapy plus ipilimumab. The sample here was peripheral blood, taken from a patient treated with radiotherapy plus ipilimumab. The gene calls are TRBV6-1 and TRBJ2-3; no clear D gene. The CDR3 bases are TGTGCCAGCAGAGACCTCGGCTCGCCCACAGATACGCAGTATTTT. Residues: CASRDLGSPTDTQYF.